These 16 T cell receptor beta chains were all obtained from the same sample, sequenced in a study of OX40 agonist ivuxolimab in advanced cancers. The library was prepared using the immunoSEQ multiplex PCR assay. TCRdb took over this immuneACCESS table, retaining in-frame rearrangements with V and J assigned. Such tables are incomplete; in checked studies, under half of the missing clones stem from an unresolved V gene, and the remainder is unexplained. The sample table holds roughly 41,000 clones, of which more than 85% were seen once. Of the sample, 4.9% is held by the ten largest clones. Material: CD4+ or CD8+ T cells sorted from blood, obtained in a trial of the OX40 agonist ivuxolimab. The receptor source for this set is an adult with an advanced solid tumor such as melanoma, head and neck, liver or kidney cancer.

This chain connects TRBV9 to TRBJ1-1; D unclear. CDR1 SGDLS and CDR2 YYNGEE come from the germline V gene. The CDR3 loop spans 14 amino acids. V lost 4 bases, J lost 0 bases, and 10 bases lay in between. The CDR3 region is CASSSTGMNTEAFF. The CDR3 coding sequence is TGTGCCAGCAGCTCCACCGGGATGAACACTGAAGCTTTCTTT.

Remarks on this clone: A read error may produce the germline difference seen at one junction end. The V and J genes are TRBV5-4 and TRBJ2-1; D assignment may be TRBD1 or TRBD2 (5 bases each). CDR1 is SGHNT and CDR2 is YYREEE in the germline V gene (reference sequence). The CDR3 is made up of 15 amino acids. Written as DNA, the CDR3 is TGTGCCAGCAGCTGGGACCCTTCCTCCTTCAATGAGCAGTTCTTC. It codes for CASSWDPSSFNEQFF. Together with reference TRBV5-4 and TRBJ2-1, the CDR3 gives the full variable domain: ETGVTQSPTHLIKTRGQQVTLRCSSQSGHNTVSWYQQALGQGPQFIFQYYREEENGRGNFPPRFSGLQFPNYSSELNVNALELDDSALYLCASSWDPSSFNEQFFGPGTRLTVL.

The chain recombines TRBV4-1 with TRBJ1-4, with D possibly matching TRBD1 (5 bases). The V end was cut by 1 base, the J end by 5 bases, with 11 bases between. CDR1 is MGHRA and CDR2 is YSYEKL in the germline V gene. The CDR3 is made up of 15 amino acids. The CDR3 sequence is CASSQAPGRNEKLFF. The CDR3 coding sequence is TGCGCCAGCAGCCAAGCCCCAGGGAGGAATGAAAAACTGTTTTTT.

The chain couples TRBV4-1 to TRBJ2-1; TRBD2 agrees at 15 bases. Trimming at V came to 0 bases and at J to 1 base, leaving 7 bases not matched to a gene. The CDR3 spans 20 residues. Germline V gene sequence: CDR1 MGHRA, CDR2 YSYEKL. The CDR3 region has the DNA TGCGCCAGCAGCCAAGAGTGGACTAGCGGGGGGGGTCGGTCCTACAATGAGCAGTTCTTC. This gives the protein CASSQEWTSGGGRSYNEQFF.

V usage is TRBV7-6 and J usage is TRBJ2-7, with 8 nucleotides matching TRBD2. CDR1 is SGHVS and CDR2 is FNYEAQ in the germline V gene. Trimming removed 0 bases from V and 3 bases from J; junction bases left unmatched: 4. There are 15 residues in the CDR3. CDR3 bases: TGTGCCAGCAGCTTAGCAGCGGGAGAAGTCTACGAGCAGTACTTC. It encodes CASSLAAGEVYEQYF.

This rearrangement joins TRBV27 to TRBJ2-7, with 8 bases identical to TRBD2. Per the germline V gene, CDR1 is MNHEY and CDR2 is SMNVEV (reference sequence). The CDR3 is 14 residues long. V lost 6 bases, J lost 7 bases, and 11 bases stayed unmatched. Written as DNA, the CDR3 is TGTGCCAGCAGAGGTGGACTAGCAGGAGTAGAGCAGTACTTC. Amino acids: CASRGGLAGVEQYF.

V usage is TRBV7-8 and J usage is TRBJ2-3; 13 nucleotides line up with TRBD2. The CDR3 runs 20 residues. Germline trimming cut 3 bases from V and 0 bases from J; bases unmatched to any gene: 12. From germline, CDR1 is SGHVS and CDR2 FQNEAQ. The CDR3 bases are TGTGCCAGCAGCTTTTTGACTAGCGGGGGGCTCCCCGTTAGCACAGATACGCAGTATTTT. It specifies CASSFLTSGGLPVSTDTQYF.

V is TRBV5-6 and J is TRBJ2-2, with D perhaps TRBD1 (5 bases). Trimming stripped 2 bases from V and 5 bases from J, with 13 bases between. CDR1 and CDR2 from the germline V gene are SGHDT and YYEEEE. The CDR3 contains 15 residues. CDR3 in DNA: TGTGCCAGCAGCTTACGGCCAGGGCCGACCGGGGAGCTGTTTTTT. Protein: CASSLRPGPTGELFF.

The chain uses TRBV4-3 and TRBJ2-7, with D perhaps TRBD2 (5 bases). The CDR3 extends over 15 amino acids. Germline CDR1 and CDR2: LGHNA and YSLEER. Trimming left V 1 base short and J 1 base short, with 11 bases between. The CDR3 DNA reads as TGCGCCAGCAGCCAAGGGACTTCCCTATCCTACGAGCAGTACTTC. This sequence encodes CASSQGTSLSYEQYF.

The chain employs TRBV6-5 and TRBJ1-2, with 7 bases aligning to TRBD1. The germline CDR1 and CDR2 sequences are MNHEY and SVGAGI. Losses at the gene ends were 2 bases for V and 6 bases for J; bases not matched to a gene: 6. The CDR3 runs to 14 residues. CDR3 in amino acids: CASSYAQGVDGYTF. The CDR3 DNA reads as TGTGCCAGCAGTTACGCGCAGGGGGTGGATGGCTACACCTTC.

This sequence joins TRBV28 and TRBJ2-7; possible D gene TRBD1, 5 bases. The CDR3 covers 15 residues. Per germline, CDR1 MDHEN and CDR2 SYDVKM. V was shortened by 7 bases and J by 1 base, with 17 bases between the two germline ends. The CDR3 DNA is TGTGCCAGCATCCCGATCAGGGAATCTTCCTACGAGCAGTACTTC. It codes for CASIPIRESSYEQYF.

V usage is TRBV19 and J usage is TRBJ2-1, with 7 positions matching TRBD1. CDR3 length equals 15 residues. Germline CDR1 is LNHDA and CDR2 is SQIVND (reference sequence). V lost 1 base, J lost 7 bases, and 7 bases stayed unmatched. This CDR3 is CASSIAATGWNEQFF. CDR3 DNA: TGTGCCAGTAGTATAGCCGCGACAGGGTGGAATGAGCAGTTCTTC.

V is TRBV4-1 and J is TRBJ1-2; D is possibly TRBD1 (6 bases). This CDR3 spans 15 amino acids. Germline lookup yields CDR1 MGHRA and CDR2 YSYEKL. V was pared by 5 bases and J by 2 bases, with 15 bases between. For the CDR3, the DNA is TGCGCCAGCAGCACCGGGGGCAGTTCAAACTATGGCTACACCTTC. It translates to CASSTGGSSNYGYTF.

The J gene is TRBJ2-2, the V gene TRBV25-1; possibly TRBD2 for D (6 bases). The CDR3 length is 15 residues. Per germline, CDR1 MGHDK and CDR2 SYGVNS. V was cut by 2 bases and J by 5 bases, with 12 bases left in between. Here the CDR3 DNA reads TGTGCCAGCAGTGAAGAGGAGGGGAGGACCGGGGAGCTGTTTTTT. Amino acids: CASSEEEGRTGELFF.

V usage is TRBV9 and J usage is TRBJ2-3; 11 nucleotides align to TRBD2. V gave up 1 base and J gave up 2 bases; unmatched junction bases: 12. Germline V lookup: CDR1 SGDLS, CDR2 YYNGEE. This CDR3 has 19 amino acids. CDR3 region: CASSVPGRLAGGPTDTQYF. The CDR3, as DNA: TGTGCCAGCAGCGTACCGGGACGGTTAGCGGGAGGGCCCACAGATACGCAGTATTTT.

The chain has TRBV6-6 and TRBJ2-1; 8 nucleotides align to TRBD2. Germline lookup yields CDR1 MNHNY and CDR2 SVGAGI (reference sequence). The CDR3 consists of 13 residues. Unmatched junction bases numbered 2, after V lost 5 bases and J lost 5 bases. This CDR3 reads CASSPGLDNEQFF. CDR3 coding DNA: TGTGCCAGCAGTCCGGGACTAGACAATGAGCAGTTCTTC.